Sequencing of this T cell receptor (beta chain) was carried out in a study of T cell repertoires in cytomegalovirus infection. Losses at the gene ends were 5 bases for V and 1 base for J; bases not matched to a gene: 3. The CDR3 length is 15 residues. CDR1 and CDR2 (germline): LNHNV, YYDKDF (reference sequence). TCRdb re-derived calls from the reads in MiXCR, one entry per CDR3 protein. The table lists hundreds of thousands of distinct CDR3 sequences, 33% of them singletons. Only one count was recorded for this clonotype. The antigen is not known. The chain combines TRBV15 with TRBJ2-3, with 10 bases aligning to TRBD2. The sample was cultured PBMCs, taken from culture after CMV antigen stimulation. This clonotype was obtained from a human donor in good health (CMV status not recorded). Some clones in this sample may be carry-over from other donors' samples. The CDR3 sequence is CATSVGLAGTDTQYF. Written as DNA, the CDR3 is TGTGCCACCAGCGTCGGACTAGCGGGCACAGATACGCAGTATTTT.